Below, one T cell receptor beta chain is given with its context. Other DNA sequences in this specimen translate into the identical CDR3. This sample stems from a study of OX40 agonist ivuxolimab in advanced cancers. Assay used: immunoSEQ multiplex PCR; TCRdb lists only in-frame clones, some missing. The sample has 30,000 to 35,000 clones, roughly 84% seen once. This CDR3 has 15 amino acids. The junction had 6 bases not matched to a gene; V was cut back by 5 bases and J by 0 bases. CDR1 and CDR2 (germline): MNHNY, SVGAGI (reference sequence). The chain has TRBV6-6 and TRBJ1-1; TRBD1 matches at 7 bases. The input for sequencing was CD4+ or CD8+ T cells sorted from blood, taken in a trial of the OX40 agonist ivuxolimab. The sequence was obtained from an adult with an advanced solid tumor such as melanoma, head and neck, liver or kidney cancer. In DNA form, the CDR3 reads TGTGCCAGCAGTCCCGGGACAGTTTTGAACACTGAAGCTTTCTTT. This codes for CASSPGTVLNTEAFF.